Listed here are 20 T cell receptor beta chains from one sample, sequenced in a study of blood T cells in healthy people across ages (dated by TCRdb to between 2014 and 2017). Library preparation was by 5' RACE. Sequencing instrument: Illumina HiSeq 2500. A second PCR of about 6 to 11 cycles was performed with a sample-barcoded 5' primer and a J-beta primer mix. TCRdb itself trimmed the public reads at Q25 with fastp, ran MiXCR and retained productive beta chains. Each entry is one CDR3 protein sequence, shown with its most common DNA and genes. Recorded for this sample are roughly 720,000 distinct CDR3 sequences; less than 70% of them occurred a single time. The ten largest clones take up 41% of the sample. Sequencing was carried out using blood. The receptors come from an elderly man in good health.

This chain joins TRBV6-6 and TRBJ1-1; D gene unclear. There are 14 residues in the CDR3. Germline V gene lookup returns CDR1 MNHNY and CDR2 SVGAGI (reference sequence). With 7 bases removed from V and 4 bases from J, the gap between germline ends came to 16 bases. CDR3 bases: TGTGCCAGCAACAGACCATCCTTGGCCACTGAAGCTTTCTTT. Translation: CASNRPSLATEAFF.

This clonotype showed up just a few times. The V and J genes are TRBV20-1 and TRBJ2-3, with 9 bases that match TRBD2. With 6 bases clipped from V and 0 bases from J, the junction kept 7 bases outside the gene matches. The CDR3 length is 15 residues. Germline V gene lookup returns CDR1 DFQATT and CDR2 SNEGSKA (reference sequence). The CDR3 protein is CSAPTSGPSTDTQYF. The CDR3 DNA follows: TGCAGTGCCCCGACTAGCGGACCTAGCACAGATACGCAGTATTTT.

This clonotype was seen more than once but under ten times. V gene TRBV7-2 combines with J gene TRBJ1-2; D gene unclear. Trimming shortened V by 4 bases and J by 0 bases, and 12 bases separated the two germline ends. The CDR3 is 15 residues long. Germline V CDR1 and CDR2: SGHTA, FQGNSA. In nucleotides, the CDR3 is TGTGCCAGCAGCTCCCCAGAGTTAGCTAACTATGGCTACACCTTC. Translated: CASSSPELANYGYTF.

The chain has TRBV5-1 and TRBJ2-1, with 10 bases aligning to TRBD2. This CDR3 spans 15 amino acids. The V and J ends lost 3 bases and 7 bases, in that order; junction bases with no gene match: 7. Germline V gives CDR1 SGHRS, CDR2 YFSETQ. CDR3 sequence (DNA): TGCGCCAGCAGCTCAGGACTAGCGGCCGGTAATGAGCAGTTCTTC. This translates into CASSSGLAAGNEQFF.

The chain links TRBV29-1 to TRBJ1-1; TRBD1 agrees at 7 bases. Germline V gives CDR1 SQVTM, CDR2 ANQGSEA. Germline trimming cut 7 bases from V and 2 bases from J; bases unmatched to any gene: 7. The CDR3 loop spans 13 amino acids. The CDR3 DNA reads TGCAGCGCCAACGACAGGGCTAACACTGAAGCTTTCTTT. It specifies CSANDRANTEAFF.

A few counts support this clonotype. The chain links TRBV27 to TRBJ1-2; TRBD1 aligns across 8 bases. The CDR3 runs 15 residues. After removal of 5 bases from V and 2 bases from J, the junction contained 7 bases not matched to a gene. The germline V gene has CDR1 MNHEY and CDR2 SMNVEV (reference sequence). Written as DNA, the CDR3 is TGTGCCAGCAGTCCCTGGGGACAGGCAAACTATGGCTACACCTTC. This translates into CASSPWGQANYGYTF.

V and J are TRBV6-6 and TRBJ2-5; D not certain. Deletions cut 7 bases from V and 5 bases from J, with 11 bases between. The length of the CDR3 is 12 residues. Germline CDR1 reads MNHNY; CDR2 reads SVGAGI (reference sequence). The CDR3 coding sequence is TGTGCCAGCAACAACCAGCTGGAGACCCAGTACTTC. Protein sequence: CASNNQLETQYF.

The chain uses TRBV11-2 and TRBJ1-2; 7 nucleotides match TRBD1. Germline CDR1 is SGHAT and CDR2 is FQNNGV. The CDR3 consists of 15 residues. The trim removed 1 base at V and 4 bases at J, leaving 6 bases unmatched. The CDR3 reads CASSLGAGGGYGYTF. As DNA, the CDR3 is TGTGCCAGCAGCTTAGGAGCAGGGGGTGGCTATGGCTACACCTTC.

This clonotype was recorded a few times. J is TRBJ1-1 and V is TRBV6-1, with no clear D. Trimming removed 0 bases from V and 0 bases from J, with 8 bases in between. The CDR3 has 15 residues. CDR1 is MNHNS and CDR2 is SASEGT in the germline V gene. CDR3 amino acids: CASSEAVGLNTEAFF. The CDR3 nucleotides are TGTGCCAGCAGTGAAGCGGTCGGACTGAACACTGAAGCTTTCTTT.

As for this clonotype: This may arise from a read error, as a much more abundant clone is one base away. The chain has TRBV20-1 and TRBJ2-1, with TRBD2 identical over 8 bases. This CDR3 region has 15 residues. The V segment lost 3 bases and the J segment 4 bases; nucleotides outside the gene matches: 8. Germline CDR1 and CDR2: DFQATT and SNEGSKA (reference sequence). CDR3: CSASFRLALYNEQFF. For the CDR3, the DNA is TGCAGTGCTAGCTTCAGACTAGCGTTATACAATGAGCAGTTCTTC.

The chain uses TRBV7-3 and TRBJ2-5; D might be TRBD2 (5 bases). The CDR3 is made up of 15 amino acids. Germline CDR1 SGHTA, CDR2 FQGTGA. V dropped 0 bases and J dropped 4 bases, with 12 bases sitting between them. The CDR3 protein is CASSLTSGKGETQYF. The CDR3 DNA sequence: TGTGCCAGCAGCTTAACCTCCGGGAAGGGAGAGACCCAGTACTTC.

The V gene is TRBV4-1, the J gene TRBJ2-1; D uncertain. V lost 0 bases and J lost 2, with 11 bases in between. The CDR3 is 16 residues long. Germline V gene data show CDR1 as MGHRA and CDR2 as YSYEKL. The CDR3 coding sequence is TGCGCCAGCAGCCAAGATCACGGGTTCCCCTACAATGAGCAGTTCTTC. This translates into CASSQDHGFPYNEQFF.

The chain has TRBV20-1 and TRBJ2-7, with 7 bases fitting TRBD1. Germline V CDR1 and CDR2: DFQATT, SNEGSKA (reference sequence). The CDR3 sequence is 17 residues long. V shed 0 bases, J shed 2 bases, and the junction held 13 bases outside the gene matches. The CDR3 DNA is TGCAGTGCTAGAGATTTGAGACAGGGTTCGAGGGCCTACGAGCAGTACTTC. As protein: CSARDLRQGSRAYEQYF.

This clonotype was observed a single time. The chain couples TRBV19 to TRBJ2-6; possibly TRBD1 or TRBD2 for D (5 bases each). The V gene lost 11 bases and the J gene lost 1 base, with 15 bases spanning the gap. CDR1 is LNHDA, CDR2 SQIVND, per germline (reference sequence). The CDR3 contains 15 residues. In DNA, the CDR3 is TGTGCCGCCGGCGACGAGGGGTCTGGGGCCAACGTCCTGACTTTC. Amino acids: CAAGDEGSGANVLTF.

A few counts support this clonotype. The chain couples TRBV29-1 to TRBJ2-3; D is perhaps TRBD1 (5 bases). The germline V gene has CDR1 SQVTM and CDR2 ANQGSEA. V was pared by 6 bases and J by 6 bases, with 13 bases between. CDR3 length equals 12 residues. Written as DNA, the CDR3 is TGCAGCGTCCATACCGCAGGGGATACGCAGTATTTT. Protein sequence: CSVHTAGDTQYF.

This clonotype was observed a handful of times. This chain joins TRBV24-1 and TRBJ2-5; tentative D call: TRBD1 (5 bases). CDR1 is KGHDR, CDR2 SFDVKD, per germline. This CDR3 spans 14 amino acids. V lost 5 bases and J lost 4, with 13 bases in between. The CDR3 nucleotides read TGTGCCACCAGTGGCAGGGAAAGAGGAGAGACCCAGTACTTC. Residues: CATSGRERGETQYF.

This clonotype was observed a handful of times. The V gene is TRBV5-1, the J gene TRBJ2-7, with D tentatively TRBD1 (5 bases). The CDR3 sequence is 14 residues long. V was clipped by 2 bases and J by 6 bases, with 15 bases between them. From germline, CDR1 is SGHRS and CDR2 YFSETQ. In DNA, the CDR3 is TGCGCCAGCAGCTTCCGGACCGGCCAGGGCGAGCAGTACTTC. Its protein product is CASSFRTGQGEQYF.

V usage is TRBV10-1 and J usage is TRBJ1-2; unclear D gene. Per germline, CDR1 WNHNN and CDR2 SYGVQD (reference sequence). V lost 3 bases to trimming and J lost 0 bases, with 5 bases between them. The CDR3 length is 13 residues. DNA for the CDR3: TGCGCCAGCAGTGACACCTCTAACTATGGCTACACCTTC. This sequence encodes CASSDTSNYGYTF.

The chain recombines TRBV11-1 with TRBJ2-5; possibly TRBD1 or TRBD2 for D (5 bases each). Germline assignment: CDR1 SGHAT and CDR2 FQDESV (reference sequence). The V gene lost 0 bases and the J gene lost 1 base, with 9 bases spanning the gap. The CDR3 has 15 amino acids. The CDR3 reads CASSLARGPQETQYF. Here the CDR3 DNA reads TGTGCCAGCAGCTTAGCGAGGGGACCCCAAGAGACCCAGTACTTC.

The gene calls are TRBV29-1 and TRBJ1-1; D is unclear. The CDR3 extends over 13 amino acids. V was shortened by 4 bases and J by 0 bases, with 9 bases between the two germline ends. Germline V lookup: CDR1 SQVTM, CDR2 ANQGSEA. The CDR3 is CSVVGGLNTEAFF. Written as DNA, the CDR3 is TGCAGCGTTGTAGGCGGGTTGAACACTGAAGCTTTCTTT.